One sample yielded the 30 T cell receptor beta chains listed below, sequenced in a study of beta chain features in type 1 diabetes. As every portion of the isolated RNA was reverse transcribed, the sequencing read expressed TCRB transcripts. Sequencing used immunoSEQ multiplex PCR; TCRdb keeps in-frame clones, though not all of them. The sample includes roughly 370,000 clones, approximately 15% seen only once; the top ten take roughly 0.033%. Sequenced sample: naive CD4+ T cells from blood. These receptors were collected from a man aged 25-45 years in good health.

In this sample, this clone turned up a few times. The rearrangement links TRBV4-2 to TRBJ2-7; D is ambiguous. This CDR3 is 12 amino acids long. Per the germline V gene, CDR1 is LGHNA and CDR2 is YNFKEQ. V gave up 0 bases and J gave up 6 bases, with 6 bases separating them. The CDR3 region has the DNA TGTGCCAGCAGCCAAGATGGTGGCGAGCAGTACGTC. Its protein is CASSQDGGEQYV.

This clone appeared a few times. This chain joins TRBV4-1 and TRBJ2-4; TRBD2 matches at 12 bases. The CDR3 totals 17 residues. The ends lost 4 bases at V and 0 bases at J; junction bases unmatched: 4. Germline V gene sequence: CDR1 MGHRA, CDR2 YSYEKL. CDR3 nucleotides: TGCGCCAGCAGCCCGGGACTAGCGGGTTCAGCCAAAAACATTCAGTACTTC. It translates to CASSPGLAGSAKNIQYF.

This clone was counted only a few times. The chain links TRBV2 to TRBJ1-3; D gene unclear. The CDR3 loop spans 13 amino acids. V lost 7 bases to trimming and J lost 3 bases, with 10 bases between them. Germline assignment: CDR1 SNHLY and CDR2 FYNNEI. The CDR3 sequence: CASKREVGNTIYF. The CDR3 DNA sequence: TGTGCCAGCAAGAGGGAAGTTGGAAACACCATATATTTT.

This clone turned up a few times. This chain connects TRBV9 to TRBJ2-3, with TRBD2 matching 9 bases. The CDR3 sequence is 15 residues long. Germline CDR1 reads SGDLS; CDR2 reads YYNGEE. The junction had 6 bases not matched to a gene; V was cut back by 3 bases and J by 4 bases. The CDR3 DNA sequence: TGTGCCAGCAGCGAGCGCAGCGGGAGGTCAGATACGCAGTATTTT. Residues: CASSERSGRSDTQYF.

This clone was observed a single time. This sequence joins TRBV30 and TRBJ1-5; D gene ambiguous. This CDR3 comprises 14 residues. Looked up from germline, CDR1 is GTSNPN and CDR2 is SVGIG (reference sequence). Trimming removed 0 bases at V and 4 bases at J, with 10 bases between. CDR3 sequence reads: CAWSVLGPNQPQHF. DNA for the CDR3: TGTGCCTGGAGTGTACTCGGCCCTAATCAGCCCCAGCATTTT.

This clone showed up just a few times. The chain has TRBV5-1 and TRBJ1-1; D gene ambiguous. Deletions cut 0 bases from V and 6 bases from J, with 9 bases between. The germline V gene encodes CDR1 SGHRS and CDR2 YFSETQ. This CDR3 is built from 13 residues. DNA for the CDR3: TGCGCCAGCAGCTTGGAGGGAGAGGCTGAAGCTTTCTTT. Translating it yields CASSLEGEAEAFF.

The V gene is TRBV4-1, the J gene TRBJ2-4; D might be TRBD2 (5 bases). V was trimmed by 2 bases and J by 3 bases, leaving 8 bases between them. This CDR3 has 14 residues. CDR1 MGHRA and CDR2 YSYEKL come from the germline V gene. For the CDR3, the DNA is TGCGCCAGCAGCCAAAACGGGGTCAAAAACATTCAGTACTTC. Amino acids: CASSQNGVKNIQYF.

This clone appeared a few times. This chain links TRBV2 with TRBJ2-5, with D possibly being TRBD2 (5 bases). The germline V gene has CDR1 SNHLY and CDR2 FYNNEI. CDR3 length: 11 amino acids. V lost 7 bases, J lost 5 bases, and 8 bases lay in between. The CDR3 protein is CASKEEETQYF. In DNA form, the CDR3 reads TGTGCCAGCAAGGAGGAGGAGACCCAGTACTTC.

This clone was picked up a small number of times. The genes are TRBV5-4 and TRBJ1-1; 8 positions match TRBD1. The CDR3 is made up of 13 amino acids. CDR1 and CDR2 from the germline V gene are SGHNT and YYREEE (reference sequence). J lost 4 bases, V lost 6 bases, and 5 bases had no gene match. The CDR3 DNA reads as TGTGCCAGCACCGACAGGGGAGGCACTGAAGCTTTCTTT. It translates to CASTDRGGTEAFF.

This clone was picked up one time. DNA of the CDR3: TGCGCCAGCAGCCCCTCTCGGGACAGGGGAAGCAATGAGCAGTTCTTC. This codes for CASSPSRDRGSNEQFF. The V call is TRBV4-1, the J call TRBJ2-1; 10 bases are shared with TRBD1. The CDR3 extends over 16 amino acids. V lost 4 bases, J lost 6 bases, and 9 bases stayed unmatched. The V gene's germline CDR1 is MGHRA and CDR2 YSYEKL.

J is TRBJ2-1 and V is TRBV4-2, with D perhaps TRBD1 (6 bases). Germline CDR1 and CDR2: LGHNA and YNFKEQ. The ends were cut back, 3 bases at V and 9 bases at J, with 18 bases in the middle. This CDR3 contains 15 residues. This CDR3 is CASSQDSPVMGEQFF. The CDR3 region has the DNA TGTGCCAGCAGCCAGGACAGCCCGGTTATGGGTGAGCAGTTCTTC.

The chain links TRBV7-9 to TRBJ2-1, with 10 bases lining up with TRBD2. This CDR3 spans 15 amino acids. V shed 3 bases, J shed 10 bases, and the junction held 9 bases outside the gene matches. The germline V gene has CDR1 SEHNR and CDR2 FQNEAQ (reference sequence). The CDR3 region is CASSFQGTSEIEQFF. The CDR3, as DNA: TGTGCCAGCAGCTTTCAAGGGACTAGCGAGATCGAGCAGTTCTTC.

This clone was detected ten times or more. V gene TRBV9 combines with J gene TRBJ2-1; perhaps TRBD1 as D (5 bases). V lost 0 bases, J lost 7 bases, and 14 bases lay in between. Germline V gene lookup returns CDR1 SGDLS and CDR2 YYNGEE. This CDR3 is 15 amino acids long. The CDR3 loop is CASSVVGQGGNEQFF. The CDR3 region has the DNA TGTGCCAGCAGCGTAGTAGGGCAGGGTGGAAATGAGCAGTTCTTC.

In its sample, this clone was seen a few times. The chain employs TRBV5-4 and TRBJ1-5; a weak D match, TRBD1 (5 bases). The V gene lost 4 bases and the J gene lost 8 bases, with 16 bases spanning the gap. Germline V gene sequence: CDR1 SGHNT, CDR2 YYREEE (reference sequence). This CDR3 is built from 14 residues. The CDR3, as DNA: TGTGCCAGCAGCGACGACAGATCTGGGGAGCCCCAGCATTTT. This codes for CASSDDRSGEPQHF. Complete variable domain (other parts from reference TRBV5-4 and TRBJ1-5): ETGVTQSPTHLIKTRGQQVTLRCSSQSGHNTVSWYQQALGQGPQFIFQYYREEENGRGNFPPRFSGLQFPNYSSELNVNALELDDSALYLCASSDDRSGEPQHFGDGTRLSIL.

J is TRBJ2-1 and V is TRBV4-3; D is unclear. The CDR3 sequence is 15 residues long. Trimming took 1 base from V and 3 from J, leaving 10 bases between them. Germline V CDR1 and CDR2: LGHNA, YSLEER. The CDR3 nucleotides read TGCGCCAGCAGCCAAGGTCTATGGAGCTACAATGAGCAGTTCTTC. It encodes CASSQGLWSYNEQFF.

This clone was seen a few times. The V call is TRBV5-6, the J call TRBJ2-1; 7 bases match TRBD2. Losses at the gene ends were 2 bases for V and 0 bases for J; bases not matched to a gene: 5. The CDR3 runs 16 residues. CDR1 is SGHDT, CDR2 YYEEEE, per germline. The CDR3 bases are TGTGCCAGCAGCTTTGGGACTATCGTCTCCTACAATGAGCAGTTCTTC. Translated, it gives CASSFGTIVSYNEQFF.

This clone was detected a few times. This sequence joins TRBV7-9 and TRBJ2-7, with 9 bases aligning to TRBD1. The germline gives CDR1 SEHNR, CDR2 FQNEAQ (reference sequence). The CDR3 runs 13 residues. Losses at the gene ends were 4 bases for V and 9 bases for J; bases not matched to a gene: 7. The CDR3 here is CASSWGQGERQYF. The CDR3 DNA reads TGTGCCAGCAGCTGGGGACAGGGAGAGAGGCAGTACTTC.

The V gene is TRBV2, the J gene TRBJ2-1; D is possibly TRBD1 (5 bases). The CDR3 is 13 residues long. Looked up from germline, CDR1 is SNHLY and CDR2 is FYNNEI. The V end was cut by 6 bases, the J end by 14 bases, with 20 bases between. The DNA for the CDR3 is TGTGCCAGCAGCCGCGAAGGGGCTAGTCGTAAGTTCTTC. Translated, it gives CASSREGASRKFF. Supplemented by reference TRBV2 and TRBJ2-1, the full variable domain reads EPEVTQTPSHQVTQMGQEVILRCVPISNHLYFYWYRQILGQKVEFLVSFYNNEISEKSEIFDDQFSVERPDGSNFTLKIRSTKLEDSAMYFCASSREGASRKFFGPGTRLTVL.

A few counts support this clone. V gene TRBV2 combines with J gene TRBJ2-3; 7 nucleotides line up with TRBD2. This CDR3 has 16 residues. Germline trimming cut 5 bases from V and 0 bases from J; bases unmatched to any gene: 8. CDR1 is SNHLY, CDR2 FYNNEI, per germline. The CDR3 DNA follows: TGTGCCAGCAGTCGACTTAGCGGGCGTAGCACAGATACGCAGTATTTT. It specifies CASSRLSGRSTDTQYF.

This clone was seen a few times. V and J are TRBV4-1 and TRBJ2-5; a possible D gene is TRBD1 (5 bases). The CDR3 totals 17 residues. V dropped 0 bases and J dropped 1 base, with 15 bases sitting between them. Germline V lookup: CDR1 MGHRA, CDR2 YSYEKL. CDR3 DNA: TGCGCCAGCAGCCAAGATTGGAACAGGTTCTTCCAAGAGACCCAGTACTTC. Translated, it gives CASSQDWNRFFQETQYF.

This clone has just a few counts. V and J are TRBV7-2 and TRBJ2-1; D is unresolved. Germline values: CDR1 SGHTA, CDR2 FQGNSA. Trimming took 1 base from V and 10 from J, leaving 8 bases between them. CDR3 length: 12 amino acids. The CDR3: CASSLEIVEQFF. DNA for the CDR3: TGTGCCAGCAGCTTAGAAATCGTAGAGCAGTTCTTC. Based on the CDR3 plus reference TRBV7-2 and TRBJ2-1, the full variable domain is GAGVSQSPSNKVTEKGKDVELRCDPISGHTALYWYRQSLGQGLEFLIYFQGNSAPDKSGLPSDRFSAERTGGSVSTLTIQRTQQEDSAVYLCASSLEIVEQFFGPGTRLTVL.

This sequence joins TRBV7-9 and TRBJ2-7; no reliable D call. Per the germline V gene, CDR1 is SEHNR and CDR2 is FQNEAQ (reference sequence). CDR3 length: 11 residues. The V end lost 4 bases, the J end lost 4 bases, and 5 bases lay between the germline ends. The CDR3 nucleotides are TGTGCCAGCAGCTCCGAATACGAGCAGTACTTC. Protein sequence: CASSSEYEQYF.

This clone occurred a few times. The rearrangement joins TRBV6-1 to TRBJ2-7; 9 bases fit TRBD2. The CDR3 length is 15 residues. The germline V gene encodes CDR1 MNHNS and CDR2 SASEGT. Trimming at V came to 7 bases and at J to 3 bases, leaving 10 bases not matched to a gene. The CDR3 coding sequence is TGTGCCAGCACCGAAGGCGGGAGGGCTTTCTACGAGCAGTACGTC. This codes for CASTEGGRAFYEQYV.

This clone turned up a few times. V gene TRBV29-1 combines with J gene TRBJ1-1; D uncertain. This CDR3 is 15 amino acids long. Germline-derived CDR1 and CDR2 are SQVTM and ANQGSEA. V was pared by 4 bases and J by 1 base, with 16 bases between. The CDR3 is CSVALRVTENTEAFF. DNA for the CDR3: TGCAGCGTTGCCCTACGGGTGACTGAGAACACTGAAGCTTTCTTT.

The chain joins TRBV11-2 to TRBJ1-4; 7 bases fit TRBD1. The germline V gene encodes CDR1 SGHAT and CDR2 FQNNGV. This CDR3 has 13 residues. V dropped 5 bases and J dropped 14; count of bases not matched to a gene: 11. In DNA form, the CDR3 reads TGTGCCAGCAGCCCGAAGCTGACAGGGAGTCTGTTTTTT. This codes for CASSPKLTGSLFF. Full variable domain (remainder filled in from reference TRBV11-2 and TRBJ1-4): EAGVAQSPRYKIIEKRQSVAFWCNPISGHATLYWYQQILGQGPKLLIQFQNNGVVDDSQLPKDRFSAERLKGVDSTLKIQPAKLEDSAVYLCASSPKLTGSLFFGSGTQLSVL.

This clone showed up just a few times. The V and J genes are TRBV7-2 and TRBJ1-5, with D possibly TRBD1 on 5 matching bases. From germline, CDR1 is SGHTA and CDR2 FQGNSA. The CDR3 loop spans 12 amino acids. The germline V and J ends were trimmed by 7 bases and 8 bases, with 12 bases remaining between them. CDR3 loop: CASTRPGEPQHF. The CDR3 DNA reads TGTGCCAGCACCCGACCGGGGGAGCCCCAGCATTTT.

V usage is TRBV18 and J usage is TRBJ1-4; a possible D gene is TRBD1 (5 bases). Germline V gene lookup returns CDR1 KGHSH and CDR2 LQKENI. Trimming took 3 bases from V and 4 from J, leaving 9 bases between them. CDR3 length: 14 amino acids. CDR3 residues: CASSPDSYNEKLFF. As DNA, the CDR3 is TGTGCCAGCTCACCCGACAGTTATAATGAAAAACTGTTTTTT.

The sample holds a few counts of this clone. The chain recombines TRBV4-3 with TRBJ2-3; D not certain. Germline V CDR1 and CDR2: LGHNA, YSLEER. V was trimmed by 1 base and J by 8 bases, leaving 13 bases between them. This CDR3 comprises 14 residues. CDR3 bases: TGCGCCAGCAGCCAAGTGATTAGAGGCCTTACGCAGTATTTT. This translates into CASSQVIRGLTQYF.

This clone was counted only a few times. The rearrangement links TRBV30 to TRBJ2-7; possible D gene TRBD1, 5 bases. Germline V gene lookup returns CDR1 GTSNPN and CDR2 SVGIG (reference sequence). The CDR3 is 13 amino acids. With 0 bases removed from V and 3 bases from J, the gap between germline ends came to 9 bases. CDR3 loop: CAWSVGRRYEQYV. CDR3 nucleotide sequence: TGTGCCTGGAGTGTGGGGCGGCGCTACGAGCAGTACGTC.

This clone was counted only a few times. This chain joins TRBV11-2 and TRBJ2-1; 7 bases align to TRBD2. J was trimmed by 2 bases and V by 6 bases; bases with no gene match: 4. The CDR3 sequence is 14 residues long. From germline, CDR1 is SGHAT and CDR2 FQNNGV. DNA for the CDR3: TGTGCCAGCAGTCAGGGACTAACCTACAATGAGCAGTTCTTC. This translates into CASSQGLTYNEQFF.